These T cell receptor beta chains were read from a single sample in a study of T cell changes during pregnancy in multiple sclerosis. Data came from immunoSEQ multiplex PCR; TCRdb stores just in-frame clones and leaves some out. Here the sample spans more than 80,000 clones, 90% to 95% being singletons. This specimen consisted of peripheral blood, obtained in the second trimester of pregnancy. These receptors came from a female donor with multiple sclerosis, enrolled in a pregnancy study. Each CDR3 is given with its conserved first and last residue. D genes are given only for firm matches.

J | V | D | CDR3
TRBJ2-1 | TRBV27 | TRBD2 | CASSLTSGRGEQFF
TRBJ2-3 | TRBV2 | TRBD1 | CASRGQGALTDTQYF
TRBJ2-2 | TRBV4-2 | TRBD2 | CASSQDSGGRTGELFF
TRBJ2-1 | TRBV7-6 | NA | CASSLAGRGISGEQFF
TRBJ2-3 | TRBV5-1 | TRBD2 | CASSLTASGGNTQYF
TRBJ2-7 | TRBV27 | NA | CASSLSATYEQYF
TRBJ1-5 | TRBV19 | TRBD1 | CASEGQNQPQHF
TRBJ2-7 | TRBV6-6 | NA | CASSSSTGIPYEQYF
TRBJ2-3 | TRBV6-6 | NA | CASSYQDAVGTGAQYF
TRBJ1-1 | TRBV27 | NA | CASSLIQSTEAFF
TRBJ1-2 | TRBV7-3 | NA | CASSRLPTSTTSYGYTF
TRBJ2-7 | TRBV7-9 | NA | CASSSEGAPAYEQYF